Presented here are 26 T cell receptor beta chains from one specimen sequenced in a study of CD8 T cells in Susac syndrome (dated by TCRdb to between 2019 and 2020). The library relied on the immunoSEQ multiplex PCR assay. RNA was extracted using the RNeasy kit, and about 0.45 to 1 microgram was reverse transcribed with random hexamers. TCRdb reworked the public reads: Q25 trimming with fastp, MiXCR clone assembly, productive beta chains retained. Identical CDR3 protein sequences are pooled into one entry, listed with their most common genes and DNA. Present in this sample are 150,000 to 200,000 distinct CDR3 sequences, around 95% of which were seen just once. 0.095% to 0.15% of the sample goes to the ten largest clones. Sample: CD4+ T cells from PBMCs. The receptors derive from a human donor with Susac syndrome.

The CDR3 nucleotides read TGTGCCAGCAGTCTCACGAACACTGAAGCTTTCTTT. Its protein is CASSLTNTEAFF. The gene calls are TRBV12-3 or TRBV12-4 and TRBJ1-1; unclear D gene. The CDR3 covers 12 residues. The ends were cut back, 5 bases at V and 1 base at J, with 5 bases in the middle.

The chain carries TRBV29-1 and TRBJ2-3, with D tentatively TRBD2 (6 bases). V lost 1 base and J 4 bases, leaving 12 bases between the germline ends. Germline-derived CDR1 and CDR2 are SQVTM and ANQGSEA. This CDR3 contains 14 residues. The CDR3 bases are TGCAGCGTTGAAGGAGGAGGGACTGCAGATACGCAGTATTTT. Its translation: CSVEGGGTADTQYF.

This rearrangement joins TRBV5-1 to TRBJ1-2; D is perhaps TRBD1 (5 bases). Germline values: CDR1 SGHRS, CDR2 YFSETQ. This CDR3 comprises 12 residues. Trimming stripped 3 bases from V and 3 bases from J, with 6 bases between. The CDR3 bases are TGCGCCAGCAGCTCGGGGGACTATGGCTACACCTTC. Translated, it gives CASSSGDYGYTF.

This sequence joins TRBV24-1 and TRBJ1-2; weak D call: TRBD1 (6 bases). V was shortened by 3 bases and J by 0 bases, with 7 bases between the two germline ends. This CDR3 is 14 amino acids long. CDR1 and CDR2 from the germline V gene are KGHDR and SFDVKD. The CDR3 coding sequence is TGTGCCACCAGTGATGCAGGGGCTAACTATGGCTACACCTTC. Protein sequence: CATSDAGANYGYTF.

The chain recombines TRBV11-2 with TRBJ2-2; the match to TRBD2 covers 11 bases. This CDR3 contains 13 residues. CDR1 SGHAT and CDR2 FQNNGV come from the germline V gene. With 6 bases clipped from V and 7 bases from J, the junction kept 1 base outside the gene matches. The CDR3 spells CASRTSGNGELFF. CDR3 DNA sequence: TGTGCCAGCAGGACTAGCGGGAACGGGGAGCTGTTTTTT.

Here the CDR3 reads CSARSGTGSQETQYF. CDR3 DNA sequence: TGCAGTGCCCGCTCCGGGACAGGGAGTCAAGAGACCCAGTACTTC. V usage is TRBV20-1 and J usage is TRBJ2-5, with 9 bases fitting TRBD1. The trim removed 6 bases at V and 2 bases at J, leaving 10 bases unmatched. Germline CDR1 is DFQATT and CDR2 is SNEGSKA (reference sequence). The CDR3 spans 15 residues.

The chain links TRBV6-5 to TRBJ2-5; D not resolved. Germline V lookup: CDR1 MNHEY, CDR2 SVGAGI. Trimming pared 2 bases from V and 2 bases from J, leaving 9 bases between. The CDR3 totals 14 residues. The chain's CDR3 is CASSYGRLQETQYF. The CDR3, as DNA: TGTGCCAGCAGTTACGGGCGGCTACAAGAGACCCAGTACTTC.

The chain is built from TRBV11-2 and TRBJ2-3; no clear D. V dropped 4 bases and J dropped 5 bases, with 16 bases sitting between them. The CDR3 consists of 15 residues. Germline CDR1 is SGHAT and CDR2 is FQNNGV. In DNA form, the CDR3 reads TGTGCCAGCAGCTCGATAGTGGGCTTAGGAGATACGCAGTATTTT. Translating gives CASSSIVGLGDTQYF.

This rearrangement joins TRBV7-2 to TRBJ2-3; TRBD2 matches at 8 bases. The length of the CDR3 is 15 residues. Germline V gene sequence: CDR1 SGHTA, CDR2 FQGNSA. The junction had 8 bases not matched to a gene; V was cut back by 5 bases and J by 4 bases. CDR3 in DNA: TGTGCCAGCAGCCGTAGCGGGATAATCGCAGATACGCAGTATTTT. Translation: CASSRSGIIADTQYF.

The chain is built from TRBV20-1 and TRBJ2-3; TRBD2 aligns across 7 bases. The ends lost 0 bases at V and 2 bases at J; junction bases unmatched: 5. This CDR3 comprises 15 residues. Germline-derived CDR1 and CDR2 are DFQATT and SNEGSKA (reference sequence). The CDR3 nucleotides are TGCAGTGCTAGAGATGCGGGAGAAAACACAGATACGCAGTATTTT. It encodes CSARDAGENTDTQYF.

The V gene is TRBV29-1, the J gene TRBJ1-1; D unresolved. V lost 7 bases to trimming and J lost 5 bases, with 14 bases between them. The CDR3 sequence is 12 residues long. Germline CDR1 is SQVTM and CDR2 is ANQGSEA. The CDR3 reads CSGRGFGTEAFF. Written as DNA, the CDR3 is TGCAGCGGGAGAGGGTTTGGGACTGAAGCTTTCTTT.

The chain's CDR3 is CSVAGNTGELFF. CDR3 DNA: TGCAGCGTTGCAGGAAACACCGGGGAGCTGTTTTTT. The chain joins TRBV29-1 to TRBJ2-2; D remains ambiguous. Trimming left V 4 bases short and J 2 bases short, with 5 bases between. The CDR3 consists of 12 residues. Germline-derived CDR1 and CDR2 are SQVTM and ANQGSEA.

This sequence joins TRBV12-3 or TRBV12-4 and TRBJ1-2, with TRBD1 matching 7 bases. CDR3 length: 14 amino acids. V dropped 6 bases and J dropped 8; count of bases not matched to a gene: 12. This chain's CDR3 is CASRASGQGEGYTF. CDR3 coding DNA: TGTGCCAGCAGGGCCTCGGGGCAGGGGGAAGGCTACACCTTC.

This clonotype came up once. The rearrangement uses TRBV20-1 and TRBJ1-2, with no clear D. CDR3 length: 12 amino acids. The germline V gene encodes CDR1 DFQATT and CDR2 SNEGSKA (reference sequence). V was trimmed by 6 bases and J by 4 bases, leaving 12 bases between them. The CDR3 loop reads CSAGRKTYGYTF. CDR3 sequence (DNA): TGCAGTGCAGGAAGGAAAACCTATGGCTACACCTTC.

V and J are TRBV3-1 and TRBJ2-1, with TRBD2 as a possible D gene (5 bases). Looked up from germline, CDR1 is LGHDT and CDR2 is YNNKEL (reference sequence). Trimming pared 4 bases from V and 13 bases from J, leaving 20 bases between. This CDR3 region has 14 residues. The CDR3 region is CASSPRRAVLSQFF. The CDR3, as DNA: TGTGCCAGCAGCCCACGGCGAGCGGTTCTATCCCAGTTCTTC.

The genes are TRBV6-1 and TRBJ2-7; 9 nucleotides agree with TRBD2. There are 16 residues in the CDR3. Germline lookup yields CDR1 MNHNS and CDR2 SASEGT. J lost 0 bases, V lost 6 bases, and 9 bases had no gene match. CDR3 in DNA: TGTGCCAGCAGCTCCGGACTAGCGCCGAGCTCCTACGAGCAGTACTTC. This sequence encodes CASSSGLAPSSYEQYF.

The chain carries TRBV7-3 and TRBJ2-3; D is perhaps TRBD2 (7 bases). This CDR3 comprises 16 residues. CDR1 is SGHTA, CDR2 FQGTGA, per germline. V was trimmed by 0 bases and J by 4 bases, leaving 14 bases between them. This CDR3 reads CASSLTGGRLADTQYF. In DNA form, the CDR3 reads TGTGCCAGCAGCTTAACCGGGGGGCGGTTGGCAGATACGCAGTATTTT.

The chain employs TRBV18 and TRBJ2-3; D is unresolved. CDR1 KGHSH and CDR2 LQKENI come from the germline V gene. The V gene lost 0 bases and the J gene lost 6 bases, with 7 bases spanning the gap. This CDR3 region has 13 residues. In DNA, the CDR3 is TGTGCCAGCTCACCACCTTCGTACGATACGCAGTATTTT. This codes for CASSPPSYDTQYF.

This sequence joins TRBV29-1 and TRBJ2-7; D perhaps matches TRBD2 (6 bases). Germline CDR1 reads SQVTM; CDR2 reads ANQGSEA. Trimming pared 4 bases from V and 4 bases from J, leaving 17 bases between. The CDR3 totals 14 residues. The CDR3 protein is CSVARDSNQYEQYF. The CDR3 DNA reads TGCAGCGTTGCCCGGGACTCTAATCAATACGAGCAGTACTTC.

J is TRBJ1-2 and V is TRBV4-2, with D possibly being TRBD1 (5 bases). Germline V gives CDR1 LGHNA, CDR2 YNFKEQ. V lost 0 bases to trimming and J lost 0 bases, with 17 bases between them. The CDR3 sequence is 18 residues long. The CDR3 coding sequence is TGTGCCAGCAGCCAAGAGGTCCTAGGGGCAGGAGCTAACTATGGCTACACCTTC. This gives the protein CASSQEVLGAGANYGYTF.

The rearrangement links TRBV4-1 to TRBJ2-5; 8 bases line up with TRBD2. Germline values: CDR1 MGHRA, CDR2 YSYEKL. The CDR3 sequence is 15 residues long. J lost 7 bases, V lost 3 bases, and 10 bases had no gene match. CDR3 loop: CASSQALGLAGTQYF. The CDR3 DNA sequence: TGCGCCAGCAGCCAGGCCCTCGGGCTAGCGGGGACCCAGTACTTC.

J is TRBJ2-7 and V is TRBV9; TRBD1 matches 9 bases. This CDR3 region has 14 residues. Trimming took 5 bases from V and 2 from J; bases not matched to a gene: 5. Germline V gene sequence: CDR1 SGDLS, CDR2 YYNGEE. Written as DNA, the CDR3 is TGTGCCAGCAGTTCGGGACAGGGCCCCTACGAGCAGTACTTC. Its protein is CASSSGQGPYEQYF.

This clonotype came up once. J is TRBJ1-1 and V is TRBV7-3, with D tentatively TRBD1 (5 bases). In germline, CDR1 is SGHTA, CDR2 FQGTGA. V gave up 0 bases and J gave up 5 bases, with 7 bases separating them. This CDR3 is 13 amino acids long. Here the CDR3 reads CASSLTGVTEAFF. In DNA, the CDR3 is TGTGCCAGCAGCTTAACGGGGGTTACTGAAGCTTTCTTT.

This sequence joins TRBV10-2 and TRBJ2-3, with TRBD2 identical over 11 bases. Germline CDR1 reads WSHSY; CDR2 reads SAAADI. The CDR3 length is 18 residues. With V trimmed by 2 bases and J by 6 bases, 13 bases remained unmatched. The CDR3 is CASSETRVTGTSGDTQYF. Written as DNA, the CDR3 is TGCGCCAGCAGTGAGACCAGAGTTACCGGGACTAGCGGTGATACGCAGTATTTT.

The V call is TRBV7-9, the J call TRBJ2-7, with 8 positions matching TRBD1. The V gene end was trimmed by 4 bases and the J gene end by 4 bases; junction bases not matched to a gene: 12. The CDR3 totals 16 residues. Germline lookup yields CDR1 SEHNR and CDR2 FQNEAQ (reference sequence). The CDR3 DNA sequence: TGTGCCAGCAGCTCCCCTGGACAGGGTCTTCGGTACGAGCAGTACTTC. It specifies CASSSPGQGLRYEQYF.

In this sample, this clonotype turned up once. The V call is TRBV4-3, the J call TRBJ1-4, with D unresolved. Germline CDR1 reads LGHNA; CDR2 reads YSLEER. V dropped 4 bases and J dropped 0 bases, with 12 bases sitting between them. The CDR3 contains 16 residues. The DNA of the CDR3 is TGCGCCAGCAGCCCGGACTCATGGGCAACTAATGAAAAACTGTTTTTT. It codes for CASSPDSWATNEKLFF.